This T cell receptor (beta chain) was sequenced in a study of blood T cell repertoires in COVID-19. Assay used: immunoSEQ multiplex PCR; TCRdb lists only in-frame clones, some missing. The sample lists about 520,000 clones; approximately 85% were seen once. Germline V gene data show CDR1 as GTSNPN and CDR2 as SVGIG (reference sequence). The junction had 1 base not matched to a gene; V was cut back by 2 bases and J by 5 bases. The CDR3 loop spans 13 amino acids. Sequencing input: peripheral blood. This sequence was found in a human donor in a cohort sampled during active COVID-19. The chain links TRBV30 to TRBJ2-7; 12 nucleotides line up with TRBD2. The CDR3 DNA sequence: TGTGCCTGGAGTACTAGCGGGAGGAACGAGCAGTACTTC. It encodes CAWSTSGRNEQYF.